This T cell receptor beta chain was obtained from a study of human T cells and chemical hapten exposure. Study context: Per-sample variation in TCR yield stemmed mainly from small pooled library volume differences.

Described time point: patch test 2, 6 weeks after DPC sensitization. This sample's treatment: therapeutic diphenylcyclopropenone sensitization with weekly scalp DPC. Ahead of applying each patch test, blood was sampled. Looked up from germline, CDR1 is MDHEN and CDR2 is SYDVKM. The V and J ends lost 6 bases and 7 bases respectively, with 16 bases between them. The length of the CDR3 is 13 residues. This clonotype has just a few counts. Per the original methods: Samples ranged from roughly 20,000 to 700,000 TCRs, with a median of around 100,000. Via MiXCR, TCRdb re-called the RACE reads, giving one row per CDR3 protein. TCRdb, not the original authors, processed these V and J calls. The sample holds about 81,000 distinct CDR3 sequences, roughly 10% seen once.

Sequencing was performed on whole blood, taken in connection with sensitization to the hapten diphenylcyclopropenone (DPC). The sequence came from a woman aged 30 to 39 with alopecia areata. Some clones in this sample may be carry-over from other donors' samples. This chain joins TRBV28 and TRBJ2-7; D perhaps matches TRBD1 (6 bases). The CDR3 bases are TGTGCCAGCAGCTGGGACACCCCGCGTGAGCAGTACTTC. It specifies CASSWDTPREQYF.